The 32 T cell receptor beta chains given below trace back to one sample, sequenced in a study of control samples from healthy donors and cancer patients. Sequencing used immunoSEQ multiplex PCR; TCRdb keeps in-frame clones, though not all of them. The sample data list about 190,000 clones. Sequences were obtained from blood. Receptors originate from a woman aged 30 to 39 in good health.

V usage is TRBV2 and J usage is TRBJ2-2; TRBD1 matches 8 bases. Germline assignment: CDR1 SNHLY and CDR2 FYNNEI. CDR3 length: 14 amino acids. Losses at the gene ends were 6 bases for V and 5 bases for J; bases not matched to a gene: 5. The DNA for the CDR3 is TGTGCCAGCAGAGGACAGGGTAATACCGGGGAGCTGTTTTTT. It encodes CASRGQGNTGELFF.

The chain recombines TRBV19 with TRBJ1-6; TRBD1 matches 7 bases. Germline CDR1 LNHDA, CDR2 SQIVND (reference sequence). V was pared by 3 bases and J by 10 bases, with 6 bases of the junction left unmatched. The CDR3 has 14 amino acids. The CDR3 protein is CASSMGQLGSPLHF. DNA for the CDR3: TGTGCCAGTAGTATGGGACAGCTCGGATCACCCCTCCACTTT.

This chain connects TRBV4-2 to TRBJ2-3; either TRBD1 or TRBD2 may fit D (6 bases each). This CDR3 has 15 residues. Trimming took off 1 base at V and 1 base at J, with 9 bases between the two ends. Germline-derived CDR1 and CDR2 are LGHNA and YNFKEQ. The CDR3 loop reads CASSQGRGGTDTQYF. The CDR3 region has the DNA TGTGCCAGCAGCCAAGGTAGGGGGGGCACAGATACGCAGTATTTT.

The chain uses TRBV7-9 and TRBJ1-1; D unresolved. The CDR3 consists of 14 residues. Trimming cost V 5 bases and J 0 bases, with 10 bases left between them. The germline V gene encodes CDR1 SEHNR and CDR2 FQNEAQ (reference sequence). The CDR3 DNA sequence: TGTGCCAGCAGCGTTCAGACCATGAACACTGAAGCTTTCTTT. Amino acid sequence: CASSVQTMNTEAFF.

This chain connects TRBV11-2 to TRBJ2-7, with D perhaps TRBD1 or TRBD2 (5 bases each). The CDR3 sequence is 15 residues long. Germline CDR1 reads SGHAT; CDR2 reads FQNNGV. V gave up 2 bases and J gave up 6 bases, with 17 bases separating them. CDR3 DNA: TGTGCCAGCAGCTTACTGTCGTTGGGGGTCGGCGAGCAGTACTTC. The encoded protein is CASSLLSLGVGEQYF.

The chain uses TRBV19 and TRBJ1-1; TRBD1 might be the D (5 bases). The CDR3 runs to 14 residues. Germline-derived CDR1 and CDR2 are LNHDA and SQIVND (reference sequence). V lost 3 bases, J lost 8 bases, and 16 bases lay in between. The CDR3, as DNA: TGTGCCAGTAGTATTCAACCTGGGAGGACAGAAGCTTTCTTT. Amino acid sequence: CASSIQPGRTEAFF.

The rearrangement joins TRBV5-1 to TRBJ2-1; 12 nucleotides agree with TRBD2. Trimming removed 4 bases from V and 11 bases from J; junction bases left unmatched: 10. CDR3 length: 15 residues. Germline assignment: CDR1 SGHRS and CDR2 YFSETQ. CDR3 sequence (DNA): TGCGCCAGCAGCATACGGACTAGCGGGGAGGCGAAGCAGTTCTTC. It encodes CASSIRTSGEAKQFF.

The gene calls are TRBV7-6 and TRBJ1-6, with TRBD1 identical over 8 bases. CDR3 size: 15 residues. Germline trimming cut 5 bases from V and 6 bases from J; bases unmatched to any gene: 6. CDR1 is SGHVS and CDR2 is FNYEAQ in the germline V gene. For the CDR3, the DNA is TGTGCCAGCAGCCCGCAGGGGGCTTCTAATTCACCCCTCCACTTT. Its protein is CASSPQGASNSPLHF.

CDR3: CASSALASQETQYF. CDR3 nucleotides: TGTGCCAGCAGCGCTCTAGCAAGCCAAGAGACCCAGTACTTC. The V and J genes are TRBV7-9 and TRBJ2-5, with D possibly TRBD2 on 5 matching bases. Trimming cost V 5 bases and J 1 base, with 11 bases left between them. The CDR3 contains 14 residues. Germline V gene lookup returns CDR1 SEHNR and CDR2 FQNEAQ (reference sequence).

CDR3 nucleotide sequence: TGTGCCAGCAGACGCTACACTGAAGCTTTCTTT. Amino acid sequence: CASRRYTEAFF. The chain employs TRBV7-2 and TRBJ1-1, with D uncertain. V lost 6 bases to trimming and J lost 3 bases, with 5 bases between them. This CDR3 comprises 11 residues. CDR1 is SGHTA and CDR2 is FQGNSA in the germline V gene.

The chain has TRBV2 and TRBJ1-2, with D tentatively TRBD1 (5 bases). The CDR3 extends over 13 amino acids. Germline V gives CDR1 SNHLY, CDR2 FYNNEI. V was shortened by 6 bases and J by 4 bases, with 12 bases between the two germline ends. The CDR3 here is CASRSRDLYGYTF. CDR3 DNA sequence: TGTGCCAGCAGGTCCAGGGACCTCTATGGCTACACCTTC.

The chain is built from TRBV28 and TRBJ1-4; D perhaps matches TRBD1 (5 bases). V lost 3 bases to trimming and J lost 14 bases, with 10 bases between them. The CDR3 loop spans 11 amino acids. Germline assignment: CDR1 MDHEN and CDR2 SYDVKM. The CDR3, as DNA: TGTGCCAGCAGTTTCGGGGCAGGGCTGTTTTTT. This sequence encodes CASSFGAGLFF.

The CDR3 nucleotides read TGTGCCAGCTCACCTACGGCTAGCGGGGGAAATGAGCAGTTCTTC. Its protein product is CASSPTASGGNEQFF. The chain has TRBV18 and TRBJ2-1, with 10 nucleotides matching TRBD2. The CDR3 is 15 amino acids. The V gene's germline CDR1 is KGHSH and CDR2 LQKENI. Unmatched junction bases numbered 6, after V lost 3 bases and J lost 7 bases.

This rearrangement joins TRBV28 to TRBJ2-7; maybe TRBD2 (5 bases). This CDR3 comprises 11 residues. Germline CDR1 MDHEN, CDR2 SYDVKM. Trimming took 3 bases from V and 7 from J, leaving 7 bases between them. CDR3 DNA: TGTGCCAGCAGTTTCGGGGTAGAGCAGTACTTC. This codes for CASSFGVEQYF. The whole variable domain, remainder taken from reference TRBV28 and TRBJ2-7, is DVKVTQSSRYLVKRTGEKVFLECVQDMDHENMFWYRQDPGLGLRLIYFSYDVKMKEKGDIPEGYSVSREKKERFSLILESASTNQTSMYLCASSFGVEQYFGPGTRLTVT.

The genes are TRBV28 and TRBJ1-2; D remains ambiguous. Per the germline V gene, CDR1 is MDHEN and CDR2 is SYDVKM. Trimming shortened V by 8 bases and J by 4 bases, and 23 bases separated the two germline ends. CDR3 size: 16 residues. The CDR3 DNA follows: TGTGCCAGCTCCGGAGCGACGGATCCAGTTACCTATGGCTACACCTTC. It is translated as CASSGATDPVTYGYTF.

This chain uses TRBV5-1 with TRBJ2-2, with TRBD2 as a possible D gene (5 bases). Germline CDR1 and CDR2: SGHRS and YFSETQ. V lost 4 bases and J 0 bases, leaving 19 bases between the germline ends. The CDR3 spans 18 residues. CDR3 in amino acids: CASSLGASTETNTGELFF. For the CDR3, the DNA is TGCGCCAGCAGCCTGGGCGCTAGCACAGAAACGAACACCGGGGAGCTGTTTTTT.

CDR3 sequence: CASSTSLTGSDYGYTF. For the CDR3, the DNA is TGTGCCAGTAGTACCTCCCTGACAGGGTCGGACTATGGCTACACCTTC. The V gene is TRBV19, the J gene TRBJ1-2; 7 nucleotides match TRBD1. This CDR3 is built from 16 residues. J lost 3 bases, V lost 4 bases, and 11 bases had no gene match. CDR1 and CDR2 from the germline V gene are LNHDA and SQIVND (reference sequence).

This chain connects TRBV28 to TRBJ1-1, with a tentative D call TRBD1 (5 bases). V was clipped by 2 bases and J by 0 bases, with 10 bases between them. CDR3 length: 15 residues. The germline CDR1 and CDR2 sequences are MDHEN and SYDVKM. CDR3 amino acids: CASSLGGGVNTEAFF. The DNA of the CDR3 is TGTGCCAGCAGTTTAGGCGGGGGGGTGAACACTGAAGCTTTCTTT.

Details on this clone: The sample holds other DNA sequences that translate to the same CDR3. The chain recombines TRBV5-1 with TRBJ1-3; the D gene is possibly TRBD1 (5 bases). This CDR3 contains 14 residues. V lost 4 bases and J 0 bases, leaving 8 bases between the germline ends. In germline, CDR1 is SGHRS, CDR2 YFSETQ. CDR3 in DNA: TGCGCCAGCAGCCCAGGGAGCTCTGGAAACACCATATATTTT. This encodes CASSPGSSGNTIYF. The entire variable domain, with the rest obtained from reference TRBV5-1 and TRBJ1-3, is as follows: KAGVTQTPRYLIKTRGQQVTLSCSPISGHRSVSWYQQTPGQGLQFLFEYFSETQRNKGNFPGRFSGRQFSNSRSEMNVSTLELGDSALYLCASSPGSSGNTIYFGEGSWLTVV.

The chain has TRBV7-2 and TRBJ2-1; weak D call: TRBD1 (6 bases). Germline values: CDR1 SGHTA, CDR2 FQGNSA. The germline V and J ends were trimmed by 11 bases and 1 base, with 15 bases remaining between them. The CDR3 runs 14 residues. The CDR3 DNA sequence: TGTGCCGGCGTCCGGGACACATCCTACAATGAGCAGTTCTTC. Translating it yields CAGVRDTSYNEQFF.

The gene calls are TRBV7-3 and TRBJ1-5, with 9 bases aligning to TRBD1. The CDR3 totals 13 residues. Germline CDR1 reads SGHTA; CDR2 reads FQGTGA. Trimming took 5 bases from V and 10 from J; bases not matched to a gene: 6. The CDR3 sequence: CASSPGQGSPQHF. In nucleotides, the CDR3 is TGTGCCAGCAGCCCGGGACAGGGTTCACCCCAGCATTTT.

The CDR3 DNA reads as TGTGCCAGCAGCTCCGACGACAGGGGTAGGTCACCCCTCCACTTT. Translated, it gives CASSSDDRGRSPLHF. The V gene is TRBV7-9, the J gene TRBJ1-6; 8 nucleotides align to TRBD1. CDR1 SEHNR and CDR2 FQNEAQ come from the germline V gene (reference sequence). The CDR3 has 15 amino acids. J was trimmed by 10 bases and V by 4 bases; bases with no gene match: 9.

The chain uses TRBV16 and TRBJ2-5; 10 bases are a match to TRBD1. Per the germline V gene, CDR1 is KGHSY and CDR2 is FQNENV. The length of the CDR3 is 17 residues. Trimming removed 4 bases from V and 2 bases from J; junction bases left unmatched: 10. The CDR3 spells CASSLLRQGARQETQYF. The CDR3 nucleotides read TGTGCCAGCAGCCTTCTACGACAGGGGGCTCGGCAAGAGACCCAGTACTTC. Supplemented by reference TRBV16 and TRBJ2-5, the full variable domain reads GEEVAQTPKHLVRGEGQKAKLYCAPIKGHSYVFWYQQVLKNEFKFLISFQNENVFDETGMPKERFSAKCLPNSPCSLEIQATKLEDSAVYFCASSLLRQGARQETQYFGPGTRLLVL.

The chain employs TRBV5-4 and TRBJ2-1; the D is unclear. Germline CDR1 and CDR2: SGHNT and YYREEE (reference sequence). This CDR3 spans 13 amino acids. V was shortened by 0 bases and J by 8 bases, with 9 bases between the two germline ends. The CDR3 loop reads CASSLGGRDEQFF. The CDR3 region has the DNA TGTGCCAGCAGCTTGGGGGGAAGGGATGAGCAGTTCTTC.

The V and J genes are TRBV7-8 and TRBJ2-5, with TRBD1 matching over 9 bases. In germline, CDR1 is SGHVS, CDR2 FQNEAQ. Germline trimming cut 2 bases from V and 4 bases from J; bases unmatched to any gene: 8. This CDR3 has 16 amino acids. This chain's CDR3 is CASSLYRDRVRETQYF. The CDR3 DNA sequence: TGTGCCAGCAGCTTATATCGGGACAGGGTACGAGAGACCCAGTACTTC. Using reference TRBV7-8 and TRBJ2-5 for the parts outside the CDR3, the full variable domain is GAGVSQSPRYKVAKRGQDVALRCDPISGHVSLFWYQQALGQGPEFLTYFQNEAQLDKSGLPSDRFFAERPEGSVSTLKIQRTQQEDSAVYLCASSLYRDRVRETQYFGPGTRLLVL.

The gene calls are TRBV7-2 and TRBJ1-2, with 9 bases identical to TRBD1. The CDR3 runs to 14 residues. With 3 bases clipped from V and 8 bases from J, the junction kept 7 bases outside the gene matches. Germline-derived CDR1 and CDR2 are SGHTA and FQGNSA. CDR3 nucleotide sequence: TGTGCCAGCAGCTTCCAACAGGGGGCGCAGGGCTACACCTTC. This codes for CASSFQQGAQGYTF.

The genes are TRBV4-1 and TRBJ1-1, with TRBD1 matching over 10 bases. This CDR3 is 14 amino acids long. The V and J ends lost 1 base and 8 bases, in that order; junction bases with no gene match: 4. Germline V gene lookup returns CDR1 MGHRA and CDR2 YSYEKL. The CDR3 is CASSQVTDRGEAFF. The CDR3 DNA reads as TGCGCCAGCAGCCAAGTAACGGACAGGGGGGAAGCTTTCTTT.

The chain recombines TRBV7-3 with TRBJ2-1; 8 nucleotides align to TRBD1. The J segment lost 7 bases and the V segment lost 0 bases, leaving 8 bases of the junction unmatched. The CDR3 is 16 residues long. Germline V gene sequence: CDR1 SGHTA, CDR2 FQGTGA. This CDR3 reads CASSLTGQGGKNEQFF. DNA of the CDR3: TGTGCCAGCAGCTTAACCGGACAGGGTGGGAAGAATGAGCAGTTCTTC.

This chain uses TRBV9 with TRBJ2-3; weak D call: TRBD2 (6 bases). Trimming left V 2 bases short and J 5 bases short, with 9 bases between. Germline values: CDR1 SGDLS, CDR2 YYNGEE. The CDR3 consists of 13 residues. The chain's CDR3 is CASSVAGKDTQYF. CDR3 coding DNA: TGTGCCAGCAGCGTTGCGGGGAAAGATACGCAGTATTTT.

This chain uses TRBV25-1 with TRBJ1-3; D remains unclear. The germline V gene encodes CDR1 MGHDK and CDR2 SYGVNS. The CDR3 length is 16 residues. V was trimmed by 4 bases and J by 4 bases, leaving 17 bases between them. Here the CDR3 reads CASSANSFPGGNTIYF. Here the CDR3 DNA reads TGTGCCAGCAGTGCCAACTCCTTCCCGGGAGGAAACACCATATATTTT.

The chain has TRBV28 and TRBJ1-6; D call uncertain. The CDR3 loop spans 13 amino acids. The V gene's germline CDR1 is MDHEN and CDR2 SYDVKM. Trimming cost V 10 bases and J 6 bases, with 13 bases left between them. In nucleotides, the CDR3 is TGTGCCACCGGCGAATTGAGTAATTCACCCCTCCACTTT. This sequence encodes CATGELSNSPLHF.

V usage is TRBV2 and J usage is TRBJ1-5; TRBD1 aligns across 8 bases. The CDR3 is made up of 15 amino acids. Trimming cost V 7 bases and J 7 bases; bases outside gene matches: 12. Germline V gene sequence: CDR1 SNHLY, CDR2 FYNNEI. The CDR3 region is CASTIQGAHNQPQHF. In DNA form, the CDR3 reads TGTGCCAGCACGATCCAGGGGGCTCACAACCAGCCCCAGCATTTT.